One sample yielded the 18 T cell receptor beta chains listed below, sequenced in a study of blood T cell repertoires in COVID-19. The assay was immunoSEQ multiplex PCR, and TCRdb's table has in-frame clones only and misses some. The profile covers more than 400,000 clones, with 87% appearing a single time and around 0.7% taken by the ten largest. Sample: PBMCs or T cells enriched from blood (not recorded which). The receptors stem from a woman aged 18-35 years who had recovered from COVID-19.

V usage is TRBV6-4 and J usage is TRBJ1-4; D remains unclear. The CDR3 loop spans 13 amino acids. V lost 5 bases to trimming and J lost 8 bases, with 12 bases between them. Germline V gene sequence: CDR1 MRHNA, CDR2 SNTAGT. This chain's CDR3 is CASSKDLREKLFF. CDR3 sequence (DNA): TGTGCCAGCAGTAAAGACCTGCGGGAAAAACTGTTTTTT.

This clone is a singleton in its sample. The chain combines TRBV5-1 with TRBJ1-6; 9 bases are shared with TRBD1. CDR1 is SGHRS, CDR2 YFSETQ, per germline. This CDR3 is built from 14 residues. V dropped 4 bases and J dropped 14; count of bases not matched to a gene: 10. CDR3 nucleotide sequence: TGCGCCAGCAGCCTGGGGACAGGGCAGGGGTCCCTCCACTTT. As protein: CASSLGTGQGSLHF. The full variable domain, completed using reference TRBV5-1 and TRBJ1-6, is KAGVTQTPRYLIKTRGQQVTLSCSPISGHRSVSWYQQTPGQGLQFLFEYFSETQRNKGNFPGRFSGRQFSNSRSEMNVSTLELGDSALYLCASSLGTGQGSLHFGNGTRLTVT.

CDR3 DNA sequence: TGTGCTAGTGGTTTGGTCGGAGGGTTCTATGGCTACACCTTC. Protein sequence: CASGLVGGFYGYTF. The V call is TRBV12-5, the J call TRBJ1-2, with D hard to call. V was clipped by 0 bases and J by 4 bases, with 9 bases between them. The germline V gene has CDR1 LGHNT and CDR2 FRNRAP. The CDR3 contains 14 residues.

The chain employs TRBV28 and TRBJ1-1, with D hard to call. V was trimmed by 3 bases and J by 9 bases, leaving 11 bases between them. The CDR3 is 12 amino acids. From germline, CDR1 is MDHEN and CDR2 SYDVKM. CDR3 loop: CASSFPGSKAFF. CDR3 coding DNA: TGTGCCAGCAGTTTCCCCGGTTCAAAAGCTTTCTTT.

This clone was detected a few times. This sequence joins TRBV5-1 and TRBJ1-3; D is unresolved. Germline V gene lookup returns CDR1 SGHRS and CDR2 YFSETQ. This CDR3 is 14 amino acids long. V lost 4 bases, J lost 1 base, and 9 bases lay in between. DNA of the CDR3: TGCGCCAGCAGCGGAGGCTCATCTGGAAACACCATATATTTT. Protein: CASSGGSSGNTIYF.

The chain uses TRBV7-3 and TRBJ1-1; TRBD1 is a possible D gene (5 bases). The CDR3 loop spans 13 amino acids. Trimming shortened V by 6 bases and J by 4 bases, and 12 bases separated the two germline ends. Per the germline V gene, CDR1 is SGHTA and CDR2 is FQGTGA. CDR3 coding DNA: TGTGCCAGCAGTACTCAGGGTTCCACTGAAGCTTTCTTT. Protein: CASSTQGSTEAFF.

This clone was recorded a few times. The rearrangement links TRBV18 to TRBJ1-2; 7 nucleotides agree with TRBD1. The length of the CDR3 is 16 residues. Trimming took 3 bases from V and 3 from J; bases not matched to a gene: 10. Germline V lookup: CDR1 KGHSH, CDR2 LQKENI. The CDR3 here is CASSPGRRGLHYGYTF. The CDR3 coding sequence is TGTGCCAGCTCACCCGGCAGGAGGGGGCTACACTATGGCTACACCTTC.

V gene TRBV3-1 (or the pseudogene TRBV3-2) combines with J gene TRBJ2-7; weak D call: TRBD2 (6 bases). The V end lost 4 bases, the J end lost 3 bases, and 13 bases lay between the germline ends. Germline CDR1 is LGHDT and CDR2 is YNNKEL (reference sequence). There are 14 residues in the CDR3. CDR3 nucleotide sequence: TGTGCCAGCAGCCTGGGGACTGGTAACTACGAGCAGTACTTC. Its translation is CASSLGTGNYEQYF.

The chain couples TRBV10-1 to TRBJ1-6; maybe TRBD1 (5 bases). The CDR3 extends over 19 amino acids. CDR1 and CDR2 (germline): WNHNN, SYGVQD (reference sequence). V was cut by 6 bases and J by 3 bases, with 24 bases left in between. Here the CDR3 reads CASRRSPTGEALYNSPLHF. The CDR3 DNA reads TGCGCCAGCAGGAGAAGCCCTACAGGTGAAGCCCTCTATAATTCACCCCTCCACTTT.

The V gene is TRBV6-5, the J gene TRBJ2-7; 7 nucleotides match TRBD1. J gave up 0 bases and V 2 bases, and 4 bases lay outside the gene matches. Germline V gene data show CDR1 as MNHEY and CDR2 as SVGAGI. This CDR3 has 15 residues. The CDR3 reads CASSYGQANSYEQYF. The CDR3 DNA reads TGTGCCAGCAGTTACGGACAGGCCAACTCCTACGAGCAGTACTTC.

This clone was picked up one time. The genes are TRBV7-9 and TRBJ1-4; D is uncertain. The V gene lost 6 bases and the J gene lost 6 bases, with 14 bases spanning the gap. The CDR3 is made up of 14 amino acids. CDR1 is SEHNR and CDR2 is FQNEAQ in the germline V gene (reference sequence). This CDR3 is CASRMDGLYEKLFF. In DNA form, the CDR3 reads TGTGCCAGCAGAATGGACGGACTTTATGAAAAACTGTTTTTT.

The V and J genes are TRBV4-1 and TRBJ2-2, with 16 bases identical to TRBD2. Germline CDR1 is MGHRA and CDR2 is YSYEKL. This CDR3 contains 20 residues. With V trimmed by 4 bases and J by 0 bases, 8 bases remained unmatched. The CDR3 DNA is TGCGCCAGCAGCCCCCCCAGGGGACTAGCGGGGGGGGCGAACACCGGGGAGCTGTTTTTT. Its translation: CASSPPRGLAGGANTGELFF.

J is TRBJ2-4 and V is TRBV5-4; TRBD1 matches at 9 bases. V lost 4 bases, J lost 0 bases, and 5 bases stayed unmatched. Germline V gives CDR1 SGHNT, CDR2 YYREEE (reference sequence). The CDR3 loop spans 16 amino acids. This chain's CDR3 is CASSPGQGLAKNIQYF. CDR3 bases: TGTGCCAGCAGCCCCGGACAGGGGCTAGCCAAAAACATTCAGTACTTC.

This clone came up a few times. This sequence joins TRBV2 and TRBJ2-7; weak D call: TRBD1 (5 bases). Trimming shortened V by 4 bases and J by 3 bases, and 10 bases separated the two germline ends. This CDR3 has 13 amino acids. Germline V gives CDR1 SNHLY, CDR2 FYNNEI. This CDR3 is CASSVDTDYEQYF. The CDR3, as DNA: TGTGCCAGCAGTGTGGACACAGACTACGAGCAGTACTTC.

This rearrangement joins TRBV11-3 to TRBJ2-7; 10 bases match TRBD2. Germline trimming cut 5 bases from V and 2 bases from J; bases unmatched to any gene: 6. The germline CDR1 and CDR2 sequences are SGHNT and YENEEA. The CDR3 is 15 amino acids. The CDR3 spells CASSASGLAPYEQYF. In DNA form, the CDR3 reads TGTGCCAGCAGCGCTTCGGGACTAGCGCCCTACGAGCAGTACTTC.

This clone was found once. The rearrangement links TRBV5-5 to TRBJ1-1; D remains unclear. CDR1 and CDR2 (germline): SGHKS, YYEKEE (reference sequence). V was pared by 2 bases and J by 5 bases, with 7 bases between. The length of the CDR3 is 12 residues. CDR3 sequence: CASSFPGTEAFF. The CDR3, as DNA: TGTGCCAGCAGCTTCCCCGGGACTGAAGCTTTCTTT.

The gene calls are TRBV5-1 and TRBJ1-2, with 8 bases lining up with TRBD1. Germline CDR1 SGHRS, CDR2 YFSETQ. J lost 7 bases, V lost 4 bases, and 15 bases had no gene match. This CDR3 spans 16 amino acids. The CDR3 bases are TGCGCCAGCAGCCCTGGACAGGGTCGGGGTCCCGGTGGCTACACCTTC. Translation: CASSPGQGRGPGGYTF.

Comment on this clone: Other DNA sequences in this specimen translate into the identical CDR3. This chain joins TRBV6-1 and TRBJ1-2; D gene unclear. Trimming removed 2 bases at V and 0 bases at J, with 7 bases between. CDR1 is MNHNS and CDR2 is SASEGT in the germline V gene. The CDR3 sequence is 14 residues long. The CDR3: CASSERGANYGYTF. The CDR3 region has the DNA TGTGCCAGCAGTGAACGCGGGGCTAACTATGGCTACACCTTC.